The 13 T cell receptor delta chains in this list originate from one sample, sequenced in a study of gamma-delta T cells after stem cell transplantation. TCRdb reapplied CATT to the RT-PCR reads. Of under 2,500 delta-chain clones listed, less than 4% are singletons. Sequencing used gamma-delta T cells. The source is a human donor. It is not recorded whose cells these are; they may come from a transplant donor.

The chain is built from TRDV2 and TRDJ1; 7 bases map to TRDD3. Germline values: CDR1 GEAIGNYY, CDR2 EKD. This CDR3 spans 16 amino acids. J lost 1 base, V lost 0 bases, and 7 bases had no gene match. The CDR3 reads CACDTVGNWGTDKLIF. CDR3 nucleotide sequence: TGTGCCTGTGACACCGTGGGGAACTGGGGCACCGATAAACTCATCTTT.

The genes are TRDV2 and TRDJ1; D uncertain. This CDR3 spans 14 amino acids. The germline gives CDR1 GEAIGNYY, CDR2 EKD. V was clipped by 3 bases and J by 2 bases, with 12 bases between them. The chain's CDR3 is CACDPLVNTDKLIF. CDR3 DNA: TGTGCCTGTGACCCCCTCGTTAATACCGATAAACTCATCTTT.

Sample share makes this clone medium-sized. This sequence joins TRDV2 and TRDJ1; TRDD3 aligns across 11 bases. V lost 0 bases, J lost 0 bases, and 23 bases stayed unmatched. From germline, CDR1 is GEAIGNYY and CDR2 EKD. The CDR3 consists of 23 residues. CDR3 DNA sequence: TGTGCCTGTGACACCGTGAGGCTTCCTACGGTGGGGGATACGCCTCGGTACACCGATAAACTCATCTTT. Its translation is CACDTVRLPTVGDTPRYTDKLIF.

Points on this clone: A read error may account for a junction end that differs from germline. Additional DNA sequences in this sample encode the identical CDR3. This chain joins TRDV2 and TRDJ1, with 13 bases matching TRDD3. Germline V gene lookup returns CDR1 GEAIGNYY and CDR2 EKD. CDR3 length equals 19 residues. The CDR3 loop is CACDPVLGDTPLYTDKLIF. Written as DNA, the CDR3 is TGTGCTTGTGACCCAGTACTGGGGGATACGCCTTTGTACACCGATAAACTCATCTTT.

Points on this clone: A single base separates this from a much larger clone, so it may be a read error. The same CDR3 is also encoded by other DNA sequences in this sample. The chain links TRDV2 to TRDJ1; 10 nucleotides match TRDD3. Losses at the gene ends were 1 base for V and 8 bases for J; bases not matched to a gene: 6. This CDR3 contains 14 residues. Germline CDR1 and CDR2: GEAIGNYY and EKD. In nucleotides, the CDR3 is TGTGCCTGTGACACTATTGGGGGATACCAGAAACTCATCTTT. This codes for CACDTIGGYQKLIF.

This clone rates as medium-sized. The chain links TRDV2 to TRDJ1, with D possibly being TRDD3 (5 bases). The CDR3 is 20 amino acids. Looked up from germline, CDR1 is GEAIGNYY and CDR2 is EKD. V lost 1 base and J 0 bases, leaving 26 bases between the germline ends. CDR3 nucleotide sequence: TGTGCCTGTGACACGGTAAACAAGGAGGGGGTCGGGAAGTACACCGATAAACTCATCTTT. Amino acid sequence: CACDTVNKEGVGKYTDKLIF.

This clone occurred a few times. TCRdb shows a much larger clone's protein in place of this DNA's translation, and the two differ at residue 8, likely through a read error; the protein shown is translated from the DNA. This chain connects TRDV2 to TRDJ1, with TRDD3 matching over 7 bases. The junction had 6 bases not matched to a gene; V was cut back by 3 bases and J by 6 bases. Germline V gene lookup returns CDR1 GEAIGNYY and CDR2 EKD. This CDR3 is 13 amino acids long. DNA of the CDR3: TGTGCCTGTGACGGTCTTGGGGGAAATAAACTCATCTTT. Encoded protein: CACDGLGGNKLIF.

The sample holds a few counts of this clone. This likely came from a read error, as a far larger clone is one base away. This rearrangement joins TRDV2 to TRDJ1, with 13 bases that match TRDD3. CDR3 length: 18 residues. Germline CDR1 and CDR2: GEAIGNYY and EKD. In DNA, the CDR3 is TGTGCCTGTGACATCACCCCCTACTGGGGGATACGCACCGATAAACCCATCTTT. This gives the protein CACDITPYWGIRTDKPIF.

This clone counts as medium-sized. Other DNA sequences in the same sample also yield this CDR3. CDR3 protein: CACVPLLGFSEGDTDKLIF. The CDR3 DNA follows: TGTGCCTGTGTCCCTTTACTGGGGTTCTCCGAGGGAGACACCGATAAACTCATCTTT. This chain joins TRDV2 and TRDJ1, with TRDD3 matching 7 bases. The ends lost 5 bases at V and 0 bases at J; junction bases unmatched: 20. The CDR3 loop spans 19 amino acids. CDR1 is GEAIGNYY and CDR2 is EKD in the germline V gene.

As concerns this clone: Since a much larger clone is just one base distant, this may be a read error. Different DNA sequences within this sample yield the same CDR3. The chain recombines TRDV2 with TRDJ1; D might be TRDD3 (5 bases). Germline CDR1 GEAIGNYY, CDR2 EKD. This CDR3 has 17 amino acids. The DNA for the CDR3 is TGTGCCTGTGGACCAAGCGTACTGGAGGTTGGGTACGATAAGCTCATCTTT. It translates to CACGPSVLEVGYDKLIF.

As for this clone: The TCRdb protein comes from a much larger clone and disagrees with this DNA's translation at residue 6, likely due to a read error; the protein given here is derived from the DNA. DNA for the CDR3: TGTGCCTGTGACACCGCCTCCCTCCACACCGATAAACTCATCTTT. It specifies CACDTASLHTDKLIF. This chain joins TRDV2 and TRDJ1; no firm D call. The CDR3 totals 15 residues. Germline V gene lookup returns CDR1 GEAIGNYY and CDR2 EKD. V gave up 0 bases and J gave up 0 bases, with 10 bases separating them.

This clone showed up just a few times. Just one base apart from a much larger clone, this may be a read error. The sample holds other DNA sequences that translate to the same CDR3. The chain links TRDV2 to TRDJ1; TRDD3 matches 13 bases. The V segment lost 1 base and the J segment 2 bases; nucleotides outside the gene matches: 15. Germline V CDR1 and CDR2: GEAIGNYY, EKD. The CDR3 is 20 residues long. CDR3 in amino acids: CACDTVVLGDTGIRTDKLIF. The CDR3 region has the DNA TGTGCCTGTGACACAGTCGTACTGGGGGATACGGGGATTCGGACCGATAAACTCATCTTT.

As regards this clone: A read error is possible here, since a much larger clone lies one base away. Other nucleotide sequences in the sample specify the same CDR3. The V and J genes are TRDV2 and TRDJ1; 9 bases match TRDD3. The V gene's germline CDR1 is GEAIGNYY and CDR2 EKD. The CDR3 contains 16 residues. DNA of the CDR3: TGCGCCTGTGACTACGTACTGGGGGACCCTCTCCATAAACTCATCTTT. This translates into CACDYVLGDPLHKLIF.